Following are 32 T cell receptor beta chains from one sample sequenced in a study of molecular identifiers for immune sequencing clone quantification. From the PCR reads, TCRdb called clonotypes with MiXCR, one entry per CDR3 protein. Of about 630,000 distinct CDR3 sequences in the sample, 25% were seen once. The sequencing input was naive CD8+ T cells from blood, with Jurkat cell RNA spiked in. The subset is: FACS-sorted CD8+CD4-CCR7+CD45RA+ naive T cells. The receptors originated from a human donor in good health. Some libraries in this study had Jurkat cell RNA spiked in.

This chain uses TRBV7-6 with TRBJ2-3; the D is unclear. The V and J ends lost 8 bases and 3 bases respectively, with 15 bases between them. CDR1 is SGHVS and CDR2 is FNYEAQ in the germline V gene. There are 14 residues in the CDR3. The CDR3, as DNA: TGTGCCAGCGGCCCTTGGACCGAGACAGATACGCAGTATTTT. This sequence encodes CASGPWTETDTQYF.

This clonotype was found many times. The chain combines TRBV14 with TRBJ1-1, with D hard to call. The CDR3 spans 16 residues. V was cut by 0 bases and J by 3 bases, with 14 bases left in between. Germline V lookup: CDR1 SGHDN, CDR2 FVKESK. The CDR3 reads CASSQESGMTYTEAFF. The CDR3 DNA reads TGTGCCAGCAGCCAAGAATCAGGTATGACGTACACTGAAGCTTTCTTT. The full variable domain, its missing parts supplied by reference TRBV14 and TRBJ1-1, is EAGVTQFPSHSVIEKGQTVTLRCDPISGHDNLYWYRRVMGKEIKFLLHFVKESKQDESGMPNNRFLAERTGGTYSTLKVQPAELEDSGVYFCASSQESGMTYTEAFFGQGTRLTVV.

This clonotype was seen many times. The chain recombines TRBV7-9 with TRBJ1-1; 8 bases map to TRBD1. CDR1 and CDR2 from the germline V gene are SEHNR and FQNEAQ (reference sequence). The CDR3 is 11 amino acids. V was clipped by 7 bases and J by 7 bases; unmatched bases: 2. CDR3 coding DNA: TGTGCCAGCACCGGGACAGGTGAAGCTTTCTTT. Protein sequence: CASTGTGEAFF.

This clonotype was found many times. CDR3 region: CSARSGARETQYF. The CDR3 DNA reads as TGCAGTGCTAGGTCGGGAGCTCGGGAGACCCAGTACTTC. V usage is TRBV20-1 and J usage is TRBJ2-5; D is possibly TRBD2 (6 bases). The CDR3 contains 13 residues. Germline V gives CDR1 DFQATT, CDR2 SNEGSKA (reference sequence). V gave up 3 bases and J gave up 5 bases, with 13 bases separating them.

This clonotype came up once. The V gene is TRBV19, the J gene TRBJ2-7; 8 bases align to TRBD2. The V gene's germline CDR1 is LNHDA and CDR2 SQIVND (reference sequence). The trim removed 3 bases at V and 4 bases at J, leaving 8 bases unmatched. The length of the CDR3 is 15 residues. The CDR3 nucleotides are TGTGCCAGTAGTATTGGCGGGGGGACCCAATACGAGCAGTACTTC. Translating it yields CASSIGGGTQYEQYF.

This clonotype was detected many times. This sequence joins TRBV5-1 and TRBJ1-1; 9 bases line up with TRBD1. The CDR3 spans 16 residues. Germline V gene data show CDR1 as SGHRS and CDR2 as YFSETQ. With V trimmed by 2 bases and J by 1 base, 6 bases remained unmatched. The CDR3 reads CASSFGTGTPNTEAFF. In DNA, the CDR3 is TGCGCCAGCAGCTTTGGGACAGGGACCCCGAACACTGAAGCTTTCTTT.

At least ten counts were recorded for this clonotype. The rearrangement links TRBV27 to TRBJ1-5; D ambiguous. The V and J ends lost 1 base and 7 bases respectively, with 8 bases between them. Per the germline V gene, CDR1 is MNHEY and CDR2 is SMNVEV (reference sequence). The CDR3 runs to 13 residues. The CDR3 region has the DNA TGTGCCAGCAGTTTATACCTGGACCAGCCCCAGCATTTT. Translation gives CASSLYLDQPQHF.

Many counts were recorded for this clonotype. The rearrangement joins TRBV4-3 to TRBJ1-1; D gene unclear. The V gene's germline CDR1 is LGHNA and CDR2 YSLEER. The CDR3 length is 15 residues. V shed 0 bases and J shed 4 bases, with 12 bases lying between them. CDR3 coding DNA: TGCGCCAGCAGCCAAGAGGCAGGATTCGGCACTGAAGCTTTCTTT. This codes for CASSQEAGFGTEAFF.

This clonotype was seen a few times. This rearrangement joins TRBV2 to TRBJ2-1; 10 positions match TRBD2. V gave up 5 bases and J gave up 3 bases; unmatched junction bases: 4. This CDR3 comprises 15 residues. CDR1 SNHLY and CDR2 FYNNEI come from the germline V gene. Here the CDR3 DNA reads TGTGCCAGCAGTCCGGGACTAGCGCTCTACAATGAGCAGTTCTTC. It encodes CASSPGLALYNEQFF.

J is TRBJ2-3 and V is TRBV25-1; no clear D. Trimming removed 0 bases at V and 5 bases at J, with 6 bases between. CDR3 length equals 13 residues. From germline, CDR1 is MGHDK and CDR2 SYGVNS. CDR3 sequence reads: CASSEYLGDTQYF. CDR3 sequence (DNA): TGTGCCAGCAGTGAATATCTAGGAGATACGCAGTATTTT.

To note about this clonotype: A much larger clonotype is one base distant, so this may be a read error. The final CDR3 position lacks the conserved phenylalanine or tryptophan, pointing to a likely read error. The J gene is TRBJ2-7, the V gene TRBV27; D possibly corresponds to TRBD2 (5 bases). Germline CDR1 and CDR2: MNHEY and SMNVEV (reference sequence). CDR3 size: 13 residues. The ends were cut back, 4 bases at V and 4 bases at J, with 11 bases in the middle. This CDR3 reads CASSYGPGYEQYS. The CDR3 DNA sequence: TGTGCCAGCAGTTATGGTCCGGGGTACGAGCAGTACTCC.

This clonotype was seen more than once but under ten times. One base away lies a much larger clone, so this may be a sequencing read error. This chain connects TRBV28 to TRBJ2-7; D is possibly TRBD1 or TRBD2 (5 bases each). This CDR3 comprises 16 residues. V lost 5 bases, J lost 3 bases, and 20 bases lay in between. The V gene's germline CDR1 is MDHEN and CDR2 SYDVKM. Here the CDR3 reads CASSATSRGSNYEQYF. Written as DNA, the CDR3 is TGTGCCAGCAGTGCCACCAGCCGGGGCAGCAACTACGAGCAGTACTTC.

On this clonotype itself: This sequence may be a read error, since a much larger clone differs from it by one base. This chain uses TRBV7-9 with TRBJ1-3; D is ambiguous. Germline lookup yields CDR1 SEHNR and CDR2 FQNEAQ (reference sequence). The CDR3 extends over 15 amino acids. CDR3 protein: CASSLAVAPGYTIYF. CDR3 DNA: TGTGCCAGCAGCTTAGCTGTGGCGCCTGGATACACCATATATTTT.

In its sample, this clonotype was seen a few times. The chain combines TRBV7-9 with TRBJ2-1, with 9 bases that match TRBD1. The CDR3 covers 17 residues. V dropped 7 bases and J dropped 3; count of bases not matched to a gene: 13. Per the germline V gene, CDR1 is SEHNR and CDR2 is FQNEAQ (reference sequence). CDR3 DNA sequence: TGTGCCAGCAACCCCTCTCGGGGGACAGGGAACTACAATGAGCAGTTCTTC. This encodes CASNPSRGTGNYNEQFF. Based on the CDR3 plus reference TRBV7-9 and TRBJ2-1, the full variable domain is DTGVSQNPRHKITKRGQNVTFRCDPISEHNRLYWYRQTLGQGPEFLTYFQNEAQLEKSRLLSDRFSAERPKGSFSTLEIQRTEQGDSAMYLCASNPSRGTGNYNEQFFGPGTRLTVL.

Regarding this clonotype: A much larger clone lies one base from this, so it may be a read error. This chain uses TRBV5-1 with TRBJ1-5; D remains ambiguous. Per the germline V gene, CDR1 is SGHRS and CDR2 is YFSETQ. The CDR3 is 19 amino acids. CDR3 DNA sequence: TGCGCCCGCAGCTTGGCCCGGACGGCAGAGGTGTATAGCAATCAGCCCCAGCATTTT. Its translation: CARSLARTAEVYSNQPQHF.

The V and J genes are TRBV28 and TRBJ2-7; TRBD1 matches 8 bases. V was pared by 5 bases and J by 4 bases, with 10 bases of the junction left unmatched. Germline CDR1 and CDR2: MDHEN and SYDVKM. The CDR3 consists of 15 residues. The DNA for the CDR3 is TGTGCCAGCAGTGACCCAGGGGGCGGTGAGTACGAGCAGTACTTC. The encoded protein is CASSDPGGGEYEQYF.

Points on this clonotype: This clone may be a read error of a much larger clone one base away. V gene TRBV7-9 combines with J gene TRBJ2-7, with D uncertain. The germline CDR1 and CDR2 sequences are SEHNR and FQNEAQ (reference sequence). This CDR3 is built from 13 residues. V lost 4 bases and J lost 6, with 13 bases in between. The CDR3 DNA follows: TGTGCCAGCAGCTCGGGCCTTCGATTCGAGCAGTACTTC. This sequence encodes CASSSGLRFEQYF.

For this clonotype: Compared with germline, one end of the junction differs, possibly owing to a read error. This chain joins TRBV4-3 and TRBJ2-1, with TRBD2 as a possible D gene (6 bases). CDR3 length: 16 residues. Germline V CDR1 and CDR2: LGHNA, YSLEER. For the CDR3, the DNA is TGCGCCAGCAGCCAAGAAGTACTAGCCCCCTACAAGGAGCAGTTCTTC. Protein product: CASSQEVLAPYKEQFF.

The chain has TRBV18 and TRBJ2-7; no clear D gene. CDR3 length: 12 amino acids. The V gene's germline CDR1 is KGHSH and CDR2 LQKENI. Trimming shortened V by 5 bases and J by 5 bases, and 10 bases separated the two germline ends. In DNA form, the CDR3 reads TGTGCCAGCTCAGCGATAAACAACGAGCAGTACTTC. Translated, it gives CASSAINNEQYF.

This clonotype has only a few counts. The V gene is TRBV12-3 or TRBV12-4, the J gene TRBJ2-5; a weak D match, TRBD2 (6 bases). Trimming pared 6 bases from V and 1 base from J, leaving 21 bases between. The CDR3 has 17 amino acids. The CDR3 sequence: CASSRTIGAGFQETQYF. The CDR3 DNA is TGTGCCAGCAGCCGAACAATCGGGGCGGGGTTCCAAGAGACCCAGTACTTC.

Worth noting for this clonotype: This may arise from a read error, as a much more abundant clone is one base away. CDR3 sequence (DNA): TGTGCCAGCAGCCCGGGGGACATGAGCTACGAGCAGTACTTC. Its translation is CASSPGDMSYEQYF. The chain uses TRBV7-2 and TRBJ2-7; D is perhaps TRBD1 or TRBD2 (6 bases each). Germline V gene sequence: CDR1 SGHTA, CDR2 FQGNSA. V was trimmed by 5 bases and J by 3 bases, leaving 14 bases between them. The CDR3 spans 14 residues.

This clonotype has more than one count but fewer than ten. This chain connects TRBV4-1 to TRBJ2-1; 11 bases align to TRBD2. The germline CDR1 and CDR2 sequences are MGHRA and YSYEKL. The CDR3 sequence is 19 residues long. V lost 4 bases, J lost 4 bases, and 15 bases stayed unmatched. CDR3 in amino acids: CASSPQQWSSGGTYNEQFF. The CDR3, as DNA: TGCGCCAGCAGCCCCCAGCAATGGTCTAGCGGGGGGACTTACAATGAGCAGTTCTTC.

Many counts were recorded for this clonotype. The rearrangement links TRBV20-1 to TRBJ2-7; 11 positions agree with TRBD2. Germline CDR1 DFQATT, CDR2 SNEGSKA (reference sequence). V was clipped by 3 bases and J by 6 bases; unmatched bases: 13. The CDR3 is made up of 16 amino acids. CDR3 bases: TGCAGTGCTAGCTCAGATGGTAGCGGGAGGGCCTTCGAGCAGTACTTC. It is translated as CSASSDGSGRAFEQYF.

This clonotype was detected ten times or more. This chain links TRBV30 with TRBJ1-1; D unclear. The CDR3 is 12 amino acids. The V gene lost 5 bases and the J gene lost 1 base, with 8 bases spanning the gap. Germline V gene sequence: CDR1 GTSNPN, CDR2 SVGIG (reference sequence). CDR3 sequence (DNA): TGTGCCTGGTCCGAGGGGAACACTGAAGCTTTCTTT. As protein: CAWSEGNTEAFF.

This clonotype appeared a single time. This may arise from a read error, as a much more abundant clone is one base away. CDR3 DNA sequence: TGTGCCAGCAGTGAATCGTCCACCGGCGATACGCAGTATTTT. This codes for CASSESSTGDTQYF. V usage is TRBV2 and J usage is TRBJ2-3; the D is unclear. Trimming removed 2 bases at V and 6 bases at J, with 12 bases between. This CDR3 contains 14 residues. The germline V gene encodes CDR1 SNHLY and CDR2 FYNNEI. The entire variable domain, with the rest obtained from reference TRBV2 and TRBJ2-3, is as follows: EPEVTQTPSHQVTQMGQEVILRCVPISNHLYFYWYRQILGQKVEFLVSFYNNEISEKSEIFDDQFSVERPDGSNFTLKIRSTKLEDSAMYFCASSESSTGDTQYFGPGTRLTVL.

The CDR3 DNA reads as TGTGCCAGTAGCACCACGGTAGGGACTGAAGCTTTCTTT. Protein: CASSTTVGTEAFF. V and J are TRBV19 and TRBJ1-1; no firm D call. From germline, CDR1 is LNHDA and CDR2 SQIVND (reference sequence). Trimming took 6 bases from V and 5 from J, leaving 13 bases between them. CDR3 length equals 13 residues.

A few counts support this clonotype. The chain uses TRBV12-3 or TRBV12-4 and TRBJ1-1, with 7 bases fitting TRBD1. Losses at the gene ends were 7 bases for V and 4 bases for J; bases not matched to a gene: 3. The CDR3 covers 12 residues. The CDR3 nucleotides are TGTGCCAGCAAACAGGGGATCACTGAAGCTTTCTTT. Its translation: CASKQGITEAFF.

This clonotype occurred many times. The J gene is TRBJ1-2, the V gene TRBV23-1; no clear D gene. TRBV23-1 qualifies as an ORF whose function is uncertain. The ends were cut back, 0 bases at V and 3 bases at J, with 14 bases in the middle. This CDR3 spans 16 amino acids. For the CDR3, the DNA is TGCGCCAGCAGTCAATCGATGCGGGGAGCGGACTATGGCTACACCTTC. Protein sequence: CASSQSMRGADYGYTF.

About this clonotype: A much larger clonotype is one base distant, so this may be a read error. The chain employs TRBV14 and TRBJ2-1; perhaps TRBD2 as D (7 bases). CDR1 and CDR2 (germline): SGHDN, FVKESK. The CDR3 spans 17 residues. Trimming left V 0 bases short and J 8 bases short, with 20 bases between. The CDR3 DNA reads TGTGCCAGCAGCCAAGATCGGGGGGCAGGGAAGGACGATGAGCAGTTCTTC. Translated, it gives CASSQDRGAGKDDEQFF.

The chain recombines TRBV9 with TRBJ1-1, with TRBD1 identical over 7 bases. Germline CDR1 SGDLS, CDR2 YYNGEE. Trimming took 2 bases from V and 1 from J; bases not matched to a gene: 2. The CDR3 contains 14 residues. The CDR3 DNA reads as TGTGCCAGCAGCGTGGGACAGACGAACACTGAAGCTTTCTTT. Translated, it gives CASSVGQTNTEAFF. The entire variable domain, with the rest obtained from reference TRBV9 and TRBJ1-1, is as follows: DSGVTQTPKHLITATGQRVTLRCSPRSGDLSVYWYQQSLDQGLQFLIQYYNGEERAKGNILERFSAQQFPDLHSELNLSSLELGDSALYFCASSVGQTNTEAFFGQGTRLTVV.

Ten or more counts support this clonotype. This chain connects TRBV7-8 to TRBJ2-1; D is tentatively TRBD1 or TRBD2 (5 bases each). Germline V gene lookup returns CDR1 SGHVS and CDR2 FQNEAQ. CDR3 length: 17 residues. V lost 4 bases and J lost 3, with 19 bases in between. The CDR3 here is CASSSYRDRRHYNEQFF. For the CDR3, the DNA is TGTGCCAGCAGCTCCTACCGGGACCGGAGACACTACAATGAGCAGTTCTTC. Drawing the rest from reference TRBV7-8 and TRBJ2-1, the complete variable domain is GAGVSQSPRYKVAKRGQDVALRCDPISGHVSLFWYQQALGQGPEFLTYFQNEAQLDKSGLPSDRFFAERPEGSVSTLKIQRTQQEDSAVYLCASSSYRDRRHYNEQFFGPGTRLTVL.

This clonotype appeared many times. This chain links TRBV5-6 with TRBJ2-7; 9 bases agree with TRBD2. Germline V gene lookup returns CDR1 SGHDT and CDR2 YYEEEE. The V gene end was trimmed by 2 bases and the J gene end by 5 bases; junction bases not matched to a gene: 2. The CDR3 has 13 amino acids. The CDR3 sequence is CASSFAGGHEQYF. Here the CDR3 DNA reads TGTGCCAGCAGCTTTGCGGGGGGGCACGAGCAGTACTTC.